This record covers a single T cell receptor (beta chain). Sequenced by immunoSEQ multiplex PCR; TCRdb stores in-frame clones only, minus some. The table includes more than 300,000 clones, 92% detected once. The data were taken from a study of blood T cell repertoires in COVID-19. Background on the study: The cDNA or gDNA used as material had been derived from T cells, B-cell-depleted T cells, or PBMCs.

The J segment lost 8 bases and the V segment lost 5 bases, leaving 5 bases of the junction unmatched. Germline V lookup: CDR1 SGHTA, CDR2 FQGNSA. The CDR3 runs 14 residues. Material for sequencing was PBMCs or T cells enriched from blood (not recorded which). The rearrangement joins TRBV7-2 to TRBJ2-1, with TRBD2 identical over 11 bases. The source of this sequence is a woman between 25 and 40 years old who had recovered from COVID-19. CDR3 coding DNA: TGTGCCAGCAGCAGACGACTAGCGGGGCATGAGCAGTTCTTC. It codes for CASSRRLAGHEQFF.